This record looks at one T cell receptor beta chain sequence and its context. The data stem from a study of blood T cell repertoires in COVID-19. In the study overall: Italy, Spain and the United States were the sources of the convalescent and acute COVID-19 samples.

The method was immunoSEQ multiplex PCR; TCRdb's version includes in-frame clones alone and lacks a portion of them. The sample lists about 200,000 clones; more than 80% were seen once. This TCR was sampled from a young man who had recovered from COVID-19. Material for sequencing was peripheral blood.

CDR3 nucleotides: TGTGCCAGCAGTTACCGGGGGGGGACTGGCTACACCTTC. This translates into CASSYRGGTGYTF. The V gene is TRBV6-5, the J gene TRBJ1-2, with D possibly being TRBD1 (5 bases). This CDR3 contains 13 residues. V shed 2 bases and J shed 7 bases, with 11 bases lying between them. CDR1 is MNHEY and CDR2 is SVGAGI in the germline V gene.